This TCR beta chain was recorded in a study of regulatory T cells in long-lasting Graves disease (dated by TCRdb to about 2021). With respect to the entire study: Patients with newly diagnosed Graves' disease had been on antithyroid drugs for under 3 months. Peripheral blood TCR sequencing and RNA sequencing compared persistent Graves' disease patients with newly diagnosed Graves' disease patients. The study took place in China and was registered as a clinical trial. A total of approximately 35 samples underwent TCR sequencing: around 13 from persistent and about 20 from newly diagnosed Graves' disease patients.

The germline V gene encodes CDR1 MNHNS and CDR2 SASEGT. From the cysteine up to the phenylalanine, the CDR3 has a length of 15 residues. Just the 45-base CDR3 DNA is kept, in frame starting at base 1. The V end loses 8 bases and the J end loses 0 bases, and a stretch of 14 bases separates them. As regards this clonotype: Its antigen is currently not known. The record has no base qualities; no much larger clone is one base away.

Beyond this particular receptor, the publication reports: Persistent Graves' disease patients showed lower TCR Shannon entropy and fewer highly expanded clones than newly diagnosed patients, suggesting clonal expansion. The authors noted that the small sample size was a limitation that may lower accuracy. Only the TCR beta chain was sequenced and analyzed. Preferential use of TRBV28, TRBJ1-2 and TRBJ2-5 was observed in persistent disease, whereas TRBV20-1 and TRBJ2-1 were favored in newly diagnosed disease. Only peripheral blood was studied, because thyroid tissue, the primary lesion, was inaccessible. Persistent patients shared more public clonotypes among themselves (around 2,800) than newly diagnosed patients did (approximately 970).

The library was made by multiplex PCR. Instrument on record: Illumina HiSeq 4000. To build TCR beta libraries, CDR3 regions were amplified by Arm-PCR using iRepertoire HTBI primers. PCR products were gel purified before sequencing. The study's own analysis went as follows. A total of 62 TRBV and 14 TRBJ segments were identified across samples and were used for gene usage analysis of CDR3 amino acid clonotypes. Filtered high-quality paired reads were merged into contigs using COPE and FqMerger. BLAST was used to align contigs to IMGT TRBV, TRBD and TRBJ reference genes, and CDR3 was defined according to IMGT. Clonotypes above 0.1% frequency were classified as highly expanded clones. Repertoire diversity was measured by Shannon entropy, and V-J evenness by the Gini coefficient. Clonotypes shared by more than one individual were considered public. TCRdb itself trimmed the public reads at Q25 with fastp, ran MiXCR and retained productive beta chains. All rows with the same CDR3 protein become a single entry with the most common DNA and genes. These V and J calls derive from TCRdb rather than the authors' analysis. Across this sample there are 550,000 to 600,000 distinct CDR3 sequences, with about 16% seen only once. The ten largest account for 12% of the sample.

According to the study, the label for this sample's time point signals: newly diagnosed GD, antithyroid drugs for less than 3 months. RNA was extracted from PBMCs in TRIzol for both TCR sequencing and RNA sequencing. The diagnosis of Graves' disease followed American Thyroid Association guidelines. Recruitment of patients was carried out at an endocrinology department in Xi'an, China. From each patient, approximately 9 milliliters of peripheral blood was collected into an EDTA anticoagulant tube. Ficoll Paque Plus density gradient separation was used to isolate PBMCs, and no further T cell sorting was done. An Agilent 2100 Bioanalyzer and agarose gel were used to assess RNA quality, and a NanoDrop 2000 was used to measure RNA concentration. This sample was shared with a second study, whose subject was T cells in Graves' hyperthyroidism and ophthalmopathy. The second study's authors report: Stable Graves' hyperthyroidism was defined as the absence of progression to ophthalmopathy over 18 months of follow-up. The hyperthyroidism patients were between 18 and 65 years old and newly diagnosed, with a disease duration of less than 2 months. Patients with uncontrolled infections, other autoimmune diseases, pregnancy or lactation were excluded. Clinical symptoms, serum thyroxine and TRAb, thyroid ultrasound, and orbital computed tomography formed the basis for the diagnoses. The first round of RT-PCR for the TCR CDR3 was performed with the HTBI primer set and the Qiagen OneStep RT-PCR kit. Most expanded thyroid clonotypes (frequency above 0.001) were also found in blood, which suggests that blood repertoires may mirror thyroid immune responses. In cross-validation, a model built on a 13 V-J signature told ophthalmopathy apart from stable hyperthyroidism with less than 90% sensitivity and roughly 81% specificity, and in testing the same model reached 80%/75%. In validation, the model predicted progression to ophthalmopathy a median of roughly six months before onset, with about 67% sensitivity and about 72% specificity. A discovery cohort of about 95 patients, 43 with Graves' ophthalmopathy and approximately 60 with stable Graves' hyperthyroidism, was used to find distinguishing TCR V-J signatures. An independent validation cohort of fewer than 20 hyperthyroidism patients and about 15 patients who later progressed to ophthalmopathy tested prospective prediction of ophthalmopathy. The 100 discovery patients were randomly split 7:3 into training and test sets. In roughly six Graves' hyperthyroidism patients, the study also compared T-cell repertoires from thyroid tissue with T-cell repertoires from blood. After sampling, hyperthyroidism patients received methimazole starting at 30 mg daily, and ophthalmopathy patients received high-dose intravenous methylprednisolone. Libraries were constructed in a second round of multiplex PCR, after which size selection and purification were carried out. Paired-end sequencing of the libraries was performed with 100 bp reads on an Illumina HiSeq2000. SOAPnuke was used to process the raw data, with reads discarded if the reads contained adapters or uncalled bases, had a mean Phred below 15, or lacked an exact constant-primer or identifier match. COPE v1.2.5 was used to merge high-quality paired reads, and clonotypes were defined as unique nucleotide sequences. MiTCR v1.1 was used to align clonotypes to the IMGT TRBV, TRBD and TRBJ reference segments. The analysis included only V-J combinations with a frequency above 0.0001, which together covered more than 99% of the repertoires. The TCS score was defined as the ratio of F50 (clonal expansion) to E x V (chaos), calculated using BLOSUM62-based TCRdist between CDR3 peptides within each V-J. Welch's t-statistics and random forest reduced several hundred V-J features to 13, which were used in a naive Bayes classifier (R e1071). No statistical method was used to fix the sample size in advance, and group allocation was not hidden from the investigators. The paper describes TCR Vbeta CDR3 sequencing of more than 120 peripheral blood samples, made up of some 40 ophthalmopathy patients, around 78 hyperthyroidism patients and some 17 progressor patients.

The material sequenced was peripheral blood mononuclear cells (PBMCs), taken at new diagnosis, from a patient treated with antithyroid drugs. The rearrangement joined TRBV6-1 to TRBJ2-1; the D gene is possibly TRBD1 or TRBD2, each agreeing over 5 bases. This TCR came from a man younger than 30 with Graves disease. Donor details come from another sample of the same person, matched by shared clones. The DNA reads as follows: TGTGCCAGCGGTCGGGGCAGCAGCTCCTACAATGAGCAGTTCTTC. This translates into CASGRGSSSYNEQFF.